Below, 27 T cell receptor beta chains from the same sample are listed, as sequenced in a study of T cells after yellow fever vaccination. TCRdb itself ran the 5' RACE reads through MiXCR, one entry per CDR3 protein. The top ten clones hold around 2.1% of a sample with about 69,000 distinct CDR3 sequences, 5% to 6.5% of them seen once. Sequenced here: CD4+ T cells sorted from PBMCs, sampled less than 18 days after the first yellow fever vaccination. The receptor source for this set is a man aged 18-30 years who received the YFV17D yellow fever vaccine.

This clonotype has a count of ten or more. This sequence joins TRBV3-1 and TRBJ2-1; no clear D. V was shortened by 2 bases and J by 9 bases, with 8 bases between the two germline ends. Germline V lookup: CDR1 LGHDT, CDR2 YNNKEL (reference sequence). This CDR3 region has 12 residues. The CDR3 bases are TGTGCCAGCAGCCAATTCCTCGGTGAGCAGTTCTTC. It is translated as CASSQFLGEQFF.

This clonotype was detected ten times or more. V gene TRBV28 combines with J gene TRBJ2-1; 10 bases fit TRBD2. The CDR3 has 16 residues. Germline V lookup: CDR1 MDHEN, CDR2 SYDVKM. The V gene end was trimmed by 4 bases and the J gene end by 2 bases; junction bases not matched to a gene: 5. The CDR3, as DNA: TGTGCCAGCAGTTCCCTAGCGGGGGTCACCTACAATGAGCAGTTCTTC. Translating it yields CASSSLAGVTYNEQFF.

This clonotype has more than one count but fewer than ten. This chain links TRBV4-2 with TRBJ1-6; the match to TRBD1 covers 7 bases. CDR3 length: 14 residues. Losses at the gene ends were 6 bases for V and 6 bases for J; bases not matched to a gene: 5. Germline-derived CDR1 and CDR2 are LGHNA and YNFKEQ. In nucleotides, the CDR3 is TGTGCCAGCAGTCTACAGGGGAGTAATTCACCCCTCCACTTT. Encoded protein: CASSLQGSNSPLHF.

This clonotype was counted ten times or more. V is TRBV20-1 and J is TRBJ2-7; the D gene is possibly TRBD1 (6 bases). The V and J ends lost 5 bases and 0 bases respectively, with 17 bases between them. Per germline, CDR1 DFQATT and CDR2 SNEGSKA (reference sequence). This CDR3 is 15 amino acids long. CDR3 bases: TGCAGTGCTTACGACAGGTCCCAACTCTCCTACGAGCAGTACTTC. It is translated as CSAYDRSQLSYEQYF.

This clonotype was found many times. This sequence joins TRBV5-1 and TRBJ2-7; 8 positions match TRBD2. The germline V gene encodes CDR1 SGHRS and CDR2 YFSETQ. The CDR3 totals 15 residues. V was pared by 1 base and J by 1 base, with 4 bases of the junction left unmatched. For the CDR3, the DNA is TGCGCCAGCAGCTTGCAGGTAGCGGGGTCCTACGAGCAGTACTTC. Its protein product is CASSLQVAGSYEQYF.

This clonotype was picked up many times. This rearrangement joins TRBV10-3 to TRBJ2-3; 7 bases are shared with TRBD1. V was pared by 6 bases and J by 2 bases, with 8 bases of the junction left unmatched. Germline CDR1 and CDR2: ENHRY and SYGVKD. CDR3 length: 15 amino acids. In DNA form, the CDR3 reads TGTGCCATCAGGATGGGACAGACCTTCACAGATACGCAGTATTTT. It encodes CAIRMGQTFTDTQYF.

This clonotype was seen at least ten times. The chain is built from TRBV7-2 and TRBJ2-7, with 10 nucleotides matching TRBD2. The germline V gene has CDR1 SGHTA and CDR2 FQGNSA. The CDR3 length is 15 residues. V gave up 7 bases and J gave up 0 bases; unmatched junction bases: 6. CDR3 residues: CASILSGGASYEQYF. The CDR3 DNA follows: TGTGCCAGCATTCTCAGCGGGGGGGCCTCCTACGAGCAGTACTTC.

Ten or more counts support this clonotype. This sequence joins TRBV3-1 and TRBJ2-5; D ambiguous. CDR1 is LGHDT and CDR2 is YNNKEL in the germline V gene (reference sequence). The CDR3 spans 13 residues. V lost 0 bases and J lost 7, with 9 bases in between. This chain's CDR3 is CASSQELTLTQYF. CDR3 nucleotides: TGTGCCAGCAGCCAAGAATTGACCTTGACCCAGTACTTC.

This clonotype was picked up a small number of times. The V gene is TRBV12-3 or TRBV12-4, the J gene TRBJ1-6; tentative D call: TRBD1 (5 bases). The length of the CDR3 is 14 residues. V lost 7 bases to trimming and J lost 6 bases, with 13 bases between them. The CDR3 spells CASNQGFSNSPLHF. DNA for the CDR3: TGTGCCAGCAATCAGGGTTTTAGTAATTCACCCCTCCACTTT.

Many counts were recorded for this clonotype. This chain joins TRBV6-2 or TRBV6-3 and TRBJ1-5; 11 bases map to TRBD1. The V gene's germline CDR1 is MNHEY and CDR2 SVGEGT. Trimming took 8 bases from V and 7 from J; bases not matched to a gene: 7. The CDR3 has 14 amino acids. This chain's CDR3 is CASRRTGGSQPQHF. For the CDR3, the DNA is TGTGCCAGCCGGAGGACAGGGGGCTCACAGCCCCAGCATTTT.

This clonotype was detected ten times or more. The chain carries TRBV7-2 and TRBJ2-5; 12 bases line up with TRBD2. Germline lookup yields CDR1 SGHTA and CDR2 FQGNSA. The CDR3 extends over 15 amino acids. With V trimmed by 3 bases and J by 1 base, 0 bases remained unmatched. In nucleotides, the CDR3 is TGTGCCAGCAGCTTGGGACTAGCGGGCCAAGAGACCCAGTACTTC. Protein product: CASSLGLAGQETQYF. The variable domain in full, with the rest retrieved from reference TRBV7-2 and TRBJ2-5, is GAGVSQSPSNKVTEKGKDVELRCDPISGHTALYWYRQSLGQGLEFLIYFQGNSAPDKSGLPSDRFSAERTGGSVSTLTIQRTQQEDSAVYLCASSLGLAGQETQYFGPGTRLLVL.

In its sample, this clonotype was seen many times. This CDR3 is CASSLDTGGETQYF. DNA for the CDR3: TGCGCCAGCAGCTTGGATACCGGGGGAGAGACCCAGTACTTC. This rearrangement joins TRBV5-1 to TRBJ2-5, with D maybe TRBD2 (6 bases). Germline CDR1 SGHRS, CDR2 YFSETQ. This CDR3 is built from 14 residues. V was clipped by 0 bases and J by 4 bases, with 10 bases between them. The whole variable domain, filled in from reference TRBV5-1 and TRBJ2-5, reads KAGVTQTPRYLIKTRGQQVTLSCSPISGHRSVSWYQQTPGQGLQFLFEYFSETQRNKGNFPGRFSGRQFSNSRSEMNVSTLELGDSALYLCASSLDTGGETQYFGPGTRLLVL.

This clonotype was observed many times. The CDR3 coding sequence is TGCGCCAGCAGCTTGACTATGAACACTGAAGCTTTCTTT. It is translated as CASSLTMNTEAFF. The gene calls are TRBV5-1 and TRBJ1-1; D is unclear. V dropped 1 base and J dropped 0 bases, with 4 bases sitting between them. The CDR3 totals 13 residues. Germline V gene data show CDR1 as SGHRS and CDR2 as YFSETQ.

This clonotype occurred many times. The rearrangement uses TRBV7-2 and TRBJ1-2, with TRBD1 as a possible D gene (6 bases). The CDR3 spans 11 residues. The V end lost 6 bases, the J end lost 7 bases, and 9 bases lay between the germline ends. Per germline, CDR1 SGHTA and CDR2 FQGNSA. DNA of the CDR3: TGTGCCAGCAGTACAGGGTTTGGCTACACCTTC. Amino acids: CASSTGFGYTF.

This clonotype was detected many times. J is TRBJ2-1 and V is TRBV5-1, with TRBD1 matching 7 bases. The J segment lost 2 bases and the V segment lost 4 bases, leaving 3 bases of the junction unmatched. Looked up from germline, CDR1 is SGHRS and CDR2 is YFSETQ. The CDR3 sequence is 14 residues long. CDR3 in DNA: TGCGCCAGCAGCGAGGGACAGACCTACAATGAGCAGTTCTTC. Translation: CASSEGQTYNEQFF.

Many counts were recorded for this clonotype. V and J are TRBV7-2 and TRBJ2-7; possibly TRBD2 for D (5 bases). V gave up 0 bases and J gave up 7 bases, with 10 bases separating them. Germline CDR1 is SGHTA and CDR2 is FQGNSA. The CDR3 contains 13 residues. The CDR3 spells CASSLAAGWEQYV. DNA for the CDR3: TGTGCCAGCAGCTTAGCGGCGGGCTGGGAGCAGTACGTC.

In this sample, this clonotype turned up many times. The rearrangement joins TRBV7-2 to TRBJ2-1; the match to TRBD2 covers 12 bases. Germline V gene data show CDR1 as SGHTA and CDR2 as FQGNSA. V trimming: 5 bases; J trimming: 4 bases; junction bases outside the gene matches: 6. The length of the CDR3 is 16 residues. The CDR3 DNA reads TGTGCCAGCAGCAAACCTAGCGGGGGGGCATACAATGAGCAGTTCTTC. This sequence encodes CASSKPSGGAYNEQFF.

This clonotype has at least ten counts. The V call is TRBV6-2 or TRBV6-3, the J call TRBJ2-1, with 8 bases that match TRBD2. The CDR3 is 17 amino acids. CDR1 and CDR2 from the germline V gene are MNHEY and SVGEGT. Trimming at V came to 2 bases and at J to 4 bases, leaving 10 bases not matched to a gene. The CDR3, as DNA: TGTGCCAGCAGTTACGCACAAGCGGGGGCCCTTTACAATGAGCAGTTCTTC. Protein product: CASSYAQAGALYNEQFF.

This clonotype was detected many times. V gene TRBV15 combines with J gene TRBJ1-2, with 8 nucleotides matching TRBD1. The CDR3 consists of 14 residues. Germline V gives CDR1 LNHNV, CDR2 YYDKDF (reference sequence). Losses at the gene ends were 3 bases for V and 6 bases for J; bases not matched to a gene: 6. The CDR3, as DNA: TGTGCCACCAGCAGCCGCAGGGGGCCGAATGGCTACACCTTC. Translating it yields CATSSRRGPNGYTF.

This clonotype was counted many times. J is TRBJ2-4 and V is TRBV12-3 or TRBV12-4; perhaps TRBD2 as D (5 bases). Trimming took 3 bases from V and 7 from J, leaving 7 bases between them. This CDR3 is 12 amino acids long. This chain's CDR3 is CASSFSSNIQYF. CDR3 nucleotides: TGTGCCAGCAGTTTTTCTAGCAACATTCAGTACTTC.

This clonotype has ten or more counts. This chain joins TRBV7-2 and TRBJ2-2; 8 nucleotides align to TRBD1. CDR3 length equals 14 residues. V gave up 6 bases and J gave up 5 bases; unmatched junction bases: 5. The germline gives CDR1 SGHTA, CDR2 FQGNSA. The CDR3 here is CASSRTGRTGELFF. CDR3 coding DNA: TGTGCCAGCAGTCGGACAGGGCGGACCGGGGAGCTGTTTTTT.

This clonotype was counted at least ten times. The chain links TRBV7-9 to TRBJ1-2, with 8 bases fitting TRBD1. The trim removed 4 bases at V and 7 bases at J, leaving 11 bases unmatched. The germline CDR1 and CDR2 sequences are SEHNR and FQNEAQ (reference sequence). The CDR3 has 15 residues. CDR3 in amino acids: CASSSRTGRGTGYTF. The CDR3 DNA reads as TGTGCCAGCAGCTCCCGGACAGGGCGGGGTACTGGCTACACCTTC.

This clonotype was counted at least ten times. V is TRBV9 and J is TRBJ2-1; D might be TRBD1 or TRBD2, each matching 5 bases. V lost 2 bases to trimming and J lost 2 bases, with 8 bases between them. This CDR3 is 14 amino acids long. Germline CDR1 and CDR2: SGDLS and YYNGEE. The CDR3 DNA follows: TGTGCCAGCAGCGTTGGGGGACCCTACAATGAGCAGTTCTTC. Amino acids: CASSVGGPYNEQFF.

This clonotype has ten or more counts. The chain links TRBV7-9 to TRBJ1-2; 9 positions agree with TRBD1. J gave up 6 bases and V 7 bases, and 9 bases lay outside the gene matches. Germline CDR1 is SEHNR and CDR2 is FQNEAQ (reference sequence). CDR3 length: 14 residues. CDR3 region: CASTPGQGYDGYTF. The CDR3 coding sequence is TGTGCCAGCACGCCGGGACAGGGTTATGATGGCTACACCTTC.

This clonotype was recorded many times. The chain links TRBV27 to TRBJ2-7; D might be TRBD1 or TRBD2, each matching 5 bases. The V gene's germline CDR1 is MNHEY and CDR2 SMNVEV (reference sequence). This CDR3 contains 13 residues. Between the trimmed V and J ends, which lost 5 bases and 5 bases, there was a span of 13 bases. CDR3 in DNA: TGTGCCAGCAGTCGGACACGGCGGGACGAGCAGTACTTC. Translating it yields CASSRTRRDEQYF.

This clonotype was detected only a few times. V is TRBV15 and J is TRBJ1-4; D unresolved. Germline V CDR1 and CDR2: LNHNV, YYDKDF (reference sequence). This CDR3 region has 15 residues. The V end lost 4 bases, the J end lost 0 bases, and 9 bases lay between the germline ends. The CDR3, as DNA: TGTGCCACCAGCATGACCACAGCAACTAATGAAAAACTGTTTTTT. It specifies CATSMTTATNEKLFF.

There are many counts of this clonotype. The V call is TRBV5-1, the J call TRBJ2-1; tentatively, D is TRBD1 (6 bases). CDR3 length: 10 residues. Germline loops: CDR1 SGHRS, CDR2 YFSETQ. V gave up 4 bases and J gave up 15 bases, with 11 bases separating them. CDR3 residues: CASSGGSLFF. The CDR3 region has the DNA TGCGCCAGCAGCGGGGGCAGTCTGTTCTTC.